This TCR beta chain emerged from a study of shared clonotypes between healthy human individuals. Study outcomes and limitations: Investigators collected only blood, and repertoires in tissues likely differ. Estimated richness values were generally larger in naive subsets than in memory subsets.

Sequencing used immunoSEQ multiplex PCR; TCRdb keeps in-frame clones, though not all of them. The sample yields approximately 2.5 million clones, roughly 93% seen once. Details on this clone: The antigen is not known.

CDR1 is SGHRS and CDR2 is YFSETQ in the germline V gene. The V end lost 4 bases, the J end lost 7 bases, and 11 bases lay between the germline ends. The CDR3 extends over 12 amino acids. The sequencing sample was made of naive CD4+ T cells from PBMCs. The subset is: CD45RA+ positively selected. The gene calls are TRBV5-1 and TRBJ2-5; D is unresolved. This receptor was identified in a man aged 18 to 35 in good health. Some clones in this sample may be carry-over from other donors' samples. CDR3 coding DNA: TGCGCCAGCAGCCTACCCCGTGGGACCCAGTACTTC. Residues: CASSLPRGTQYF. The full variable domain, completed using reference TRBV5-1 and TRBJ2-5, is KAGVTQTPRYLIKTRGQQVTLSCSPISGHRSVSWYQQTPGQGLQFLFEYFSETQRNKGNFPGRFSGRQFSNSRSEMNVSTLELGDSALYLCASSLPRGTQYFGPGTRLLVL.